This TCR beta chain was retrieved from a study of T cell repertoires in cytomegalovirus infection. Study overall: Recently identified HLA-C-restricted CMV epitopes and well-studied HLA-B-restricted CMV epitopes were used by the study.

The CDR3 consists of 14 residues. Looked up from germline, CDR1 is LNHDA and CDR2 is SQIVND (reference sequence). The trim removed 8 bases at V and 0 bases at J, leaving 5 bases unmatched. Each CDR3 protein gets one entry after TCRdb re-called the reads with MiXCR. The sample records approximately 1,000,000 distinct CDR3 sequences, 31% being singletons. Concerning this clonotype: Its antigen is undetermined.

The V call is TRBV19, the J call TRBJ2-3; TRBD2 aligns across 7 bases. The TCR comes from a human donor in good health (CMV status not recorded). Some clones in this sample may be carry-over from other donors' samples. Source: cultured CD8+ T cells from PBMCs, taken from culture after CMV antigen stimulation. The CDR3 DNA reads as TGTGCCAGTCAGCGGGGTCCAAGCACAGATACGCAGTATTTT. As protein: CASQRGPSTDTQYF. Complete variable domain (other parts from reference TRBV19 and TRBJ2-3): DGGITQSPKYLFRKEGQNVTLSCEQNLNHDAMYWYRQDPGQGLRLIYYSQIVNDFQKGDIAEGYSVSREKKESFPLTVTSAQKNPTAFYLCASQRGPSTDTQYFGPGTRLTVL.